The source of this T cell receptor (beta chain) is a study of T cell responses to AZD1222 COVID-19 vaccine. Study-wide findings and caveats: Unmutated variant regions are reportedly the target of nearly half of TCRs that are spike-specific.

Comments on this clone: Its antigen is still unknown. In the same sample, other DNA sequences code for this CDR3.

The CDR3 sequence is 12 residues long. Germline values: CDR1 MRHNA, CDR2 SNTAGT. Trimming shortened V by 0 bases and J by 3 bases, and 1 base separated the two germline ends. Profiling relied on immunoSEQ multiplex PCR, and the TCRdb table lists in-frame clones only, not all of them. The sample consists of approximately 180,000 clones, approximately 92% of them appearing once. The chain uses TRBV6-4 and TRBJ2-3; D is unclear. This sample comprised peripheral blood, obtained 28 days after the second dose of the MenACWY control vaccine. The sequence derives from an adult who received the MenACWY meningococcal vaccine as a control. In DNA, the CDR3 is TGTGCCAGCAGTGACTCTACAGATACGCAGTATTTT. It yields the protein CASSDSTDTQYF.